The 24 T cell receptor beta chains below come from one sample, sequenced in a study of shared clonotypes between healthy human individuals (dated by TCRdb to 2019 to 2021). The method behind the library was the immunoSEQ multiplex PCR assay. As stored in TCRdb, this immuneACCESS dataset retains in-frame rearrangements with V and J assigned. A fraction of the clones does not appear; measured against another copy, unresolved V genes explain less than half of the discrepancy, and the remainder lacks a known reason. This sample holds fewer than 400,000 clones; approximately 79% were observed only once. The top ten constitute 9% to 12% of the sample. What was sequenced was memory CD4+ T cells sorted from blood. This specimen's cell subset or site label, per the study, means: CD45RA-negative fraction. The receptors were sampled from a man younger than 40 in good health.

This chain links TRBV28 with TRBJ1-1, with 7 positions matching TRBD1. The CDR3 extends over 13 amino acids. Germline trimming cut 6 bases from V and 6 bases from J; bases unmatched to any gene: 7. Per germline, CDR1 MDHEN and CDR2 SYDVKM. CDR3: CASRGTAYAEAFF. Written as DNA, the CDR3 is TGTGCCAGCAGAGGGACAGCCTACGCTGAAGCTTTCTTT.

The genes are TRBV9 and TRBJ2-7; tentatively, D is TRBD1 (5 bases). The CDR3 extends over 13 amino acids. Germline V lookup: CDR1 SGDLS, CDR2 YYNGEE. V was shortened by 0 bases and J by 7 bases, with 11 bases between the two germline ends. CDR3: CASSVAGQREQYF. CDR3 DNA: TGTGCCAGCAGCGTAGCAGGGCAAAGGGAGCAGTACTTC.

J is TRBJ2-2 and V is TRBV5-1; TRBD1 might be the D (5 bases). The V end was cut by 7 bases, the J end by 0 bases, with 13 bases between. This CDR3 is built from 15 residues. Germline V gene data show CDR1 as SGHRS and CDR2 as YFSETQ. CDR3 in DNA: TGCGCCAGCCGGCAGGGCGGCTCGAACACCGGGGAGCTGTTTTTT. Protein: CASRQGGSNTGELFF.

The CDR3 here is CASCGTPLYEQYF. Written as DNA, the CDR3 is TGTGCCAGCTGTGGAACTCCCCTCTACGAGCAGTACTTC. V and J are TRBV6-6 and TRBJ2-7, with D hard to call. CDR3 length: 13 amino acids. Trimming pared 8 bases from V and 3 bases from J, leaving 14 bases between. The germline V gene encodes CDR1 MNHNY and CDR2 SVGAGI (reference sequence).

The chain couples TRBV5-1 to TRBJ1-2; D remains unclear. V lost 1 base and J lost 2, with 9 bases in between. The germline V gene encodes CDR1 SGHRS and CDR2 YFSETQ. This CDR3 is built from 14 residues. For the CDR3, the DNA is TGCGCCAGCAGCTTGTCCGGGAACAACTATGGCTACACCTTC. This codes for CASSLSGNNYGYTF.

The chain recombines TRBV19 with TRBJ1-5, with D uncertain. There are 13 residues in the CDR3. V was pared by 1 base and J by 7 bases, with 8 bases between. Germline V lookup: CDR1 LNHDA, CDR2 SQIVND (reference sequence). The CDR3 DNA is TGTGCCAGTAGTATAGCCCCTAGACAGCCCCAGCATTTT. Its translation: CASSIAPRQPQHF. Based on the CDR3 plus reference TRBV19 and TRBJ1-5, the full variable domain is DGGITQSPKYLFRKEGQNVTLSCEQNLNHDAMYWYRQDPGQGLRLIYYSQIVNDFQKGDIAEGYSVSREKKESFPLTVTSAQKNPTAFYLCASSIAPRQPQHFGDGTRLSIL.

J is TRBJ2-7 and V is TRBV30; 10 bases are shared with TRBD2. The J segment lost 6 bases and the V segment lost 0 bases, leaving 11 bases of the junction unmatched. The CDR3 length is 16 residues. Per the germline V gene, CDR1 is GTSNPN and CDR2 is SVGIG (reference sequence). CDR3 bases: TGTGCCTGGAGTGTACATGAACTAGCGGGGCCATCCGAGCAGTACTTC. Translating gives CAWSVHELAGPSEQYF. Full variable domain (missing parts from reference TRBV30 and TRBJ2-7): SQTIHQWPATLVQPVGSPLSLECTVEGTSNPNLYWYRQAAGRGLQLLFYSVGIGQISSEVPQNLSASRPQDRQFILSSKKLLLSDSGFYLCAWSVHELAGPSEQYFGPGTRLTVT.

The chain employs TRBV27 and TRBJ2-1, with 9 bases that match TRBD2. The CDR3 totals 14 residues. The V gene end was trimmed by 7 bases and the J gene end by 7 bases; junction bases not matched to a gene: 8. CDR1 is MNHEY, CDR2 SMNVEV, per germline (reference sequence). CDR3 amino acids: CASTAGGPRNEQFF. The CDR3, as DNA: TGTGCCAGCACGGCGGGAGGGCCTAGGAATGAGCAGTTCTTC.

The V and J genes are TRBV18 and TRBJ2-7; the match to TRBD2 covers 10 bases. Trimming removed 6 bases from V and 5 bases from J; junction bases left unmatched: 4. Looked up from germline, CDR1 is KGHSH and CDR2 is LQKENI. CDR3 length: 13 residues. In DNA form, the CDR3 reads TGTGCCAGCTCGGGTCTAGCGGGAGACGAGCAGTACTTC. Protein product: CASSGLAGDEQYF.

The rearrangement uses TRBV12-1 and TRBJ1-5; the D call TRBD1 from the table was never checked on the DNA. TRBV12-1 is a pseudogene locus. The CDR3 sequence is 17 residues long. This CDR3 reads CASSFAGQAHSNQPQHF. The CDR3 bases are TGTGCCAGCAGCTTTGCGGGACAGGCCCATAGCAATCAGCCCCAGCATTTT.

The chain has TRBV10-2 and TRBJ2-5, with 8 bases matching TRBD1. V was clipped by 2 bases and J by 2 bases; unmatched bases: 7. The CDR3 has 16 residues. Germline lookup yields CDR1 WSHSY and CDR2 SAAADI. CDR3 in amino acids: CASSETGGFPQETQYF. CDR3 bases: TGCGCCAGCAGTGAGACAGGGGGTTTCCCTCAAGAGACCCAGTACTTC.

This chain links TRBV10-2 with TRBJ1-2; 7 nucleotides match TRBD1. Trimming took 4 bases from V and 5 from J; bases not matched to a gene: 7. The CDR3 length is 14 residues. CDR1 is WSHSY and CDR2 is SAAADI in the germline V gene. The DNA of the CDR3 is TGCGCCAGCAGTGTTGACAGGGCTGGATATGGCTACACCTTC. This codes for CASSVDRAGYGYTF.

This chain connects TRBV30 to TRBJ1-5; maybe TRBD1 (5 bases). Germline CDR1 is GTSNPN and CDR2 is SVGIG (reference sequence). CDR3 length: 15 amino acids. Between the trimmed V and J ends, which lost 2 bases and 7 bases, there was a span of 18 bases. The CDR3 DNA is TGTGCCTGGAGTTCAAACAGGTGGGAAGGCCAGCCCCAGCATTTT. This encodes CAWSSNRWEGQPQHF.

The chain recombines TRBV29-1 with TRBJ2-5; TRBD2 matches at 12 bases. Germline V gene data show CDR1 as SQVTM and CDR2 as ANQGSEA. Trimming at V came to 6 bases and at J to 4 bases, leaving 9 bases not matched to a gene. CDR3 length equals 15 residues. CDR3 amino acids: CSVDPLAGGPETQYF. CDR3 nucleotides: TGCAGCGTGGACCCCCTAGCGGGAGGGCCAGAGACCCAGTACTTC.

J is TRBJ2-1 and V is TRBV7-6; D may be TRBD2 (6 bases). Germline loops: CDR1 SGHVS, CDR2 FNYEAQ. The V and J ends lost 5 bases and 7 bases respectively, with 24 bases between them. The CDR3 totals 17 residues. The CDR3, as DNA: TGTGCCAGCAGCCGGGATGGGGGGTTCTCGACACTTAATGAGCAGTTCTTC. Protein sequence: CASSRDGGFSTLNEQFF.

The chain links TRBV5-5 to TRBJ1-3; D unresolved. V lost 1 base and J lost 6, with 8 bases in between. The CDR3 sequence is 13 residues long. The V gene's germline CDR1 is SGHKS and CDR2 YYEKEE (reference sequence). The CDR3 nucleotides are TGTGCCAGCAGCTTGTCGATGGAAAACACCATATATTTT. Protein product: CASSLSMENTIYF.

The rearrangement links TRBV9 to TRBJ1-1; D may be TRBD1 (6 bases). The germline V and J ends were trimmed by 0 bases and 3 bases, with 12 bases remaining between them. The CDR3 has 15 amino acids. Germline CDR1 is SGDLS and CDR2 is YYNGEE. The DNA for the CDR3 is TGTGCCAGCAGCGTAGTTGGGGACATGGACACTGAAGCTTTCTTT. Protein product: CASSVVGDMDTEAFF.

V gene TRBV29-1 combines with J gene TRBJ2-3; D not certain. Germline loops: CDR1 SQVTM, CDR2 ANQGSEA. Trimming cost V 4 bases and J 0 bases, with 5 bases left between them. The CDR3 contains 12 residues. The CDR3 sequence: CSVGVSTDTQYF. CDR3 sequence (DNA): TGCAGCGTTGGCGTTAGCACAGATACGCAGTATTTT.

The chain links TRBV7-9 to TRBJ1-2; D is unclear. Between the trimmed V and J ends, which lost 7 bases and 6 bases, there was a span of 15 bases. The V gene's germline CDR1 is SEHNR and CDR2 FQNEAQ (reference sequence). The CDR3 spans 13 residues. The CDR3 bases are TGTGCCAGCATCGAGTACAGTGCGAATGGCTACACCTTC. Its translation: CASIEYSANGYTF.

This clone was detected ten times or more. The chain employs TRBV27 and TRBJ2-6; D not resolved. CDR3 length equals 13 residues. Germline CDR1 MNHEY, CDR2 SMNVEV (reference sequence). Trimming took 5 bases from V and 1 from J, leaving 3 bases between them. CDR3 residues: CASSPSGANVLTF. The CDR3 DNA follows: TGTGCCAGCAGTCCATCTGGGGCCAACGTCCTGACTTTC.

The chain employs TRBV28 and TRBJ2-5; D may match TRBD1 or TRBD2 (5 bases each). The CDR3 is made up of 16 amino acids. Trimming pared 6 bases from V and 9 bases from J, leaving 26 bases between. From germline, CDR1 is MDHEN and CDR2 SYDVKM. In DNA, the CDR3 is TGTGCCAGCAGAGACCCCGGTCGAGAGGGGCCTTGGGCCCAGTACTTC. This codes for CASRDPGREGPWAQYF. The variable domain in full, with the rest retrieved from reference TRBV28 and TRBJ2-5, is DVKVTQSSRYLVKRTGEKVFLECVQDMDHENMFWYRQDPGLGLRLIYFSYDVKMKEKGDIPEGYSVSREKKERFSLILESASTNQTSMYLCASRDPGREGPWAQYFGPGTRLLVL.

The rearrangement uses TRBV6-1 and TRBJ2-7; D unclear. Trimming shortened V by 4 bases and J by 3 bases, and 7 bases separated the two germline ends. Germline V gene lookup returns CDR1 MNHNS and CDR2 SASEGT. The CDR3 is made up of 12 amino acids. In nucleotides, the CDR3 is TGTGCCAGCAGTGTGACGGGCTACGAGCAGTACTTC. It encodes CASSVTGYEQYF.

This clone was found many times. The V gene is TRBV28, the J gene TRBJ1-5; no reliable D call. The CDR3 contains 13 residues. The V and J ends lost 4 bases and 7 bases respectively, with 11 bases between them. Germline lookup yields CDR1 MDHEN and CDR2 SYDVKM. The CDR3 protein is CASSSGLRQPQHF. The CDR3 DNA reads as TGTGCCAGCAGTTCCGGATTGAGACAGCCCCAGCATTTT.

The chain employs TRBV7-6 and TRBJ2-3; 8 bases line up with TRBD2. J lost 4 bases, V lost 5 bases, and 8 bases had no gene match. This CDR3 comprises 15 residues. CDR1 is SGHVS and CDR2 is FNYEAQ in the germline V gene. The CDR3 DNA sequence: TGTGCCAGCAGCAGAAGCGGGAGCGGCGCAGATACGCAGTATTTT. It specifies CASSRSGSGADTQYF. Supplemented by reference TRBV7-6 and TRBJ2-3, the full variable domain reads GAGVSQSPRYKVTKRGQDVALRCDPISGHVSLYWYRQALGQGPEFLTYFNYEAQQDKSGLPNDRFSAERPEGSISTLTIQRTEQRDSAMYRCASSRSGSGADTQYFGPGTRLTVL.